This entry lists 10 T cell receptor beta chains sequenced from one sample in a study of cytomegalovirus exposure and HLA in healthy donors. Primers: 60 Vbeta forward and 13 Jbeta reverse. Profiling relied on immunoSEQ multiplex PCR, and the TCRdb table lists in-frame clones only, not all of them. The data show approximately 76,000 clones, 65% to 85% seen once. Sequenced material: PBMCs. These receptors were taken from a woman between 35 and 50 years old in good health and CMV-seropositive.

The chain has TRBV6-1 and TRBJ2-7; D might be TRBD1 (5 bases). The germline V and J ends were trimmed by 3 bases and 2 bases, with 14 bases remaining between them. This CDR3 is built from 15 residues. CDR1 and CDR2 from the germline V gene are MNHNS and SASEGT. CDR3 DNA sequence: TGTGCCAGCAGTGATAGCCTACAGGCCCCCTACGAGCAGTACTTC. This gives the protein CASSDSLQAPYEQYF.

In its sample, this clone was seen a few times. The J gene is TRBJ2-5, the V gene TRBV5-5; 10 positions agree with TRBD1. J gave up 6 bases and V 3 bases, and 11 bases lay outside the gene matches. CDR3 length: 16 amino acids. Germline loops: CDR1 SGHKS, CDR2 YYEKEE (reference sequence). The CDR3 nucleotides are TGTGCCAGCAGCTCCCAATTCCGGACAGGGGGGAAGACCCAGTACTTC. Its protein is CASSSQFRTGGKTQYF.

V usage is TRBV4-3 and J usage is TRBJ1-2; 9 bases are a match to TRBD1. V gave up 0 bases and J gave up 5 bases; unmatched junction bases: 4. The CDR3 is made up of 15 amino acids. Germline V lookup: CDR1 LGHNA, CDR2 YSLEER. DNA for the CDR3: TGCGCCAGCAGCCAAGATGACAGGGGGGAATATGGCTACACCTTC. The encoded protein is CASSQDDRGEYGYTF.

The genes are TRBV19 and TRBJ1-3, with 7 bases identical to TRBD1. Germline V CDR1 and CDR2: LNHDA, SQIVND (reference sequence). V was pared by 4 bases and J by 4 bases, with 7 bases of the junction left unmatched. The length of the CDR3 is 15 residues. The chain's CDR3 is CASSSHRGSGNTIYF. CDR3 bases: TGTGCCAGTAGTAGCCACAGGGGTTCCGGAAACACCATATATTTT.

The V gene is TRBV2, the J gene TRBJ1-4; D unclear. V was clipped by 6 bases and J by 5 bases, with 13 bases between them. The CDR3 is 14 amino acids. In germline, CDR1 is SNHLY, CDR2 FYNNEI. CDR3 DNA: TGTGCCAGCAGAGACCGGGGAGTCAATGAAAAACTGTTTTTT. Translated: CASRDRGVNEKLFF. Full variable domain (remainder filled in from reference TRBV2 and TRBJ1-4): EPEVTQTPSHQVTQMGQEVILRCVPISNHLYFYWYRQILGQKVEFLVSFYNNEISEKSEIFDDQFSVERPDGSNFTLKIRSTKLEDSAMYFCASRDRGVNEKLFFGSGTQLSVL.

The rearrangement uses TRBV6-1 and TRBJ1-2, with D hard to call. CDR1 is MNHNS and CDR2 is SASEGT in the germline V gene. This CDR3 has 13 amino acids. Trimming stripped 3 bases from V and 8 bases from J, with 13 bases between. The CDR3 loop is CASSDGPGVGYTF. CDR3 DNA sequence: TGTGCCAGCAGTGATGGTCCCGGGGTAGGCTACACCTTC.

CDR3 amino acids: CASSLPSGSQHF. CDR3 DNA sequence: TGTGCCAGCAGTCTCCCCTCGGGTTCACAGCATTTT. The genes are TRBV28 and TRBJ1-5; D remains unclear. The CDR3 runs 12 residues. V was clipped by 5 bases and J by 13 bases, with 15 bases between them. Looked up from germline, CDR1 is MDHEN and CDR2 is SYDVKM.

The V call is TRBV5-1, the J call TRBJ2-1, with D possibly matching TRBD1 (5 bases). Per the germline V gene, CDR1 is SGHRS and CDR2 is YFSETQ. The V gene lost 1 base and the J gene lost 6 bases, with 11 bases spanning the gap. The CDR3 has 14 residues. The CDR3 loop reads CASSLRSGANEQFF. The CDR3 DNA sequence: TGCGCCAGCAGCTTGAGGTCTGGGGCCAATGAGCAGTTCTTC.

This rearrangement joins TRBV27 to TRBJ1-2; D perhaps matches TRBD1 (5 bases). Between the trimmed V and J ends, which lost 8 bases and 7 bases, there was a span of 17 bases. CDR1 is MNHEY and CDR2 is SMNVEV in the germline V gene (reference sequence). This CDR3 is 13 amino acids long. CDR3 loop: CASRWAGRGGYTF. The DNA for the CDR3 is TGTGCCAGCCGTTGGGCAGGGAGGGGTGGCTACACCTTC.

The CDR3 coding sequence is TGTGCCAGCAGCCAAGGGACAGTCTTGTCTAATTCACCCCTCCACTTT. This codes for CASSQGTVLSNSPLHF. This chain connects TRBV7-8 to TRBJ1-6, with 7 bases identical to TRBD1. This CDR3 has 16 residues. Trimming took 5 bases from V and 6 from J; bases not matched to a gene: 10. The germline V gene has CDR1 SGHVS and CDR2 FQNEAQ.